This entry lists 32 T cell receptor beta chains sequenced from one sample in a study of blood T cell repertoires in COVID-19. Profiled with immunoSEQ multiplex PCR; TCRdb holds only in-frame clones, not every one. The data show roughly 340,000 clones, around 87% seen once. The sequencing input was PBMCs or T cells enriched from blood (not recorded which). All receptors come from a man between 35 and 55 years old in a cohort exposed to, infected with or recovered from COVID-19 (not recorded which).

The chain uses TRBV7-8 and TRBJ2-7; TRBD1 matches 8 bases. Germline trimming cut 5 bases from V and 6 bases from J; bases unmatched to any gene: 6. The CDR3 loop spans 13 amino acids. The germline gives CDR1 SGHVS, CDR2 FQNEAQ. The CDR3 nucleotides are TGTGCCAGCAGCCCAGGACAGGGAATCGAGCAGTACTTC. Translation: CASSPGQGIEQYF. The variable domain in full, with the rest retrieved from reference TRBV7-8 and TRBJ2-7, is GAGVSQSPRYKVAKRGQDVALRCDPISGHVSLFWYQQALGQGPEFLTYFQNEAQLDKSGLPSDRFFAERPEGSVSTLKIQRTQQEDSAVYLCASSPGQGIEQYFGPGTRLTVT.

The rearrangement links TRBV14 to TRBJ1-3; the D is unclear. Trimming removed 1 base at V and 4 bases at J, with 14 bases between. This CDR3 has 16 residues. Germline CDR1 SGHDN, CDR2 FVKESK. The CDR3 sequence: CASSQGRDYYGNTIYF. DNA of the CDR3: TGTGCCAGCAGCCAAGGACGGGATTATTACGGAAACACCATATATTTT.

This rearrangement joins TRBV19 to TRBJ1-4, with 9 bases lining up with TRBD1. The CDR3 extends over 14 amino acids. The junction had 7 bases not matched to a gene; V was cut back by 6 bases and J by 8 bases. Germline V gene lookup returns CDR1 LNHDA and CDR2 SQIVND (reference sequence). CDR3 in DNA: TGTGCCAGTAGGAGAGGGACAGGGACGGAAAAACTGTTTTTT. Protein product: CASRRGTGTEKLFF.

V is TRBV3-1 (or the pseudogene TRBV3-2) and J is TRBJ2-7, with 7 bases lining up with TRBD2. The germline gives CDR1 LGHDT, CDR2 YNNKEL (reference sequence). J was trimmed by 2 bases and V by 3 bases; bases with no gene match: 4. This CDR3 comprises 14 residues. Here the CDR3 DNA reads TGTGCCAGCAGCCACAGCGGGGATACCTACGAGCAGTACTTC. Its translation: CASSHSGDTYEQYF.

The genes are TRBV29-1 and TRBJ1-2, with D tentatively TRBD1 (6 bases). The CDR3 loop spans 12 amino acids. Trimming removed 7 bases at V and 4 bases at J, with 13 bases between. Germline V lookup: CDR1 SQVTM, CDR2 ANQGSEA. The chain's CDR3 is CSGGGSLYGYTF. The CDR3 coding sequence is TGCAGCGGGGGGGGCAGCCTCTATGGCTACACCTTC.

This chain uses TRBV28 with TRBJ1-4, with 10 bases lining up with TRBD1. The V segment lost 6 bases and the J segment 7 bases; nucleotides outside the gene matches: 5. In germline, CDR1 is MDHEN, CDR2 SYDVKM. The CDR3 length is 14 residues. CDR3 amino acids: CASSKTGGGEKLFF. CDR3 coding DNA: TGTGCCAGCAGCAAGACAGGGGGCGGTGAAAAACTGTTTTTT.

V usage is TRBV6-5 and J usage is TRBJ1-4; D is perhaps TRBD1 (5 bases). CDR1 and CDR2 (germline): MNHEY, SVGAGI. The CDR3 is 14 residues long. The V and J ends lost 3 bases and 7 bases respectively, with 12 bases between them. CDR3 bases: TGTGCCAGCAGTTATCATGACAGAGTTGAAAAACTGTTTTTT. Protein: CASSYHDRVEKLFF.

The chain links TRBV28 to TRBJ1-1, with 7 bases fitting TRBD1. The CDR3 length is 14 residues. Germline V gene data show CDR1 as MDHEN and CDR2 as SYDVKM. The V gene end was trimmed by 6 bases and the J gene end by 3 bases; junction bases not matched to a gene: 7. CDR3 sequence: CASRPLQGDTEAFF. The CDR3 nucleotides are TGTGCCAGCAGGCCTCTCCAGGGGGACACTGAAGCTTTCTTT.

This chain joins TRBV28 and TRBJ1-2; the match to TRBD1 covers 12 bases. Trimming took 2 bases from V and 12 from J; bases not matched to a gene: 7. The V gene's germline CDR1 is MDHEN and CDR2 SYDVKM. This CDR3 is built from 14 residues. The CDR3, as DNA: TGTGCCAGCAGTTTAATGGGACAGGGGGCCTTGAACACCTTC. Protein: CASSLMGQGALNTF.

J is TRBJ1-5 and V is TRBV10-1; D unclear. Trimming pared 6 bases from V and 4 bases from J, leaving 10 bases between. CDR3 length: 13 residues. Germline V lookup: CDR1 WNHNN, CDR2 SYGVQD (reference sequence). The DNA of the CDR3 is TGCGCCAGCAGCCCAGCGCAAAATCAGCCCCAGCATTTT. This gives the protein CASSPAQNQPQHF.

This chain joins TRBV2 and TRBJ2-3, with 8 bases lining up with TRBD1. The V gene end was trimmed by 6 bases and the J gene end by 4 bases; junction bases not matched to a gene: 6. Germline V gene sequence: CDR1 SNHLY, CDR2 FYNNEI. This CDR3 region has 14 residues. CDR3 coding DNA: TGTGCCAGCAGAGCCGGGACAGGAGCAGATACGCAGTATTTT. It translates to CASRAGTGADTQYF.

The rearrangement uses TRBV19 and TRBJ2-7, with 14 bases that match TRBD2. CDR1 and CDR2 (germline): LNHDA, SQIVND (reference sequence). CDR3 length: 15 amino acids. The J segment lost 7 bases and the V segment lost 5 bases, leaving 7 bases of the junction unmatched. CDR3 region: CASSSGLAGVGEQYF. In DNA form, the CDR3 reads TGTGCCAGTAGTTCGGGACTAGCGGGAGTTGGTGAGCAGTACTTC. Using reference TRBV19 and TRBJ2-7 for the parts outside the CDR3, the full variable domain is DGGITQSPKYLFRKEGQNVTLSCEQNLNHDAMYWYRQDPGQGLRLIYYSQIVNDFQKGDIAEGYSVSREKKESFPLTVTSAQKNPTAFYLCASSSGLAGVGEQYFGPGTRLTVT.

This clone was counted only a few times. CDR3 bases: TGTGCCAGCAGTCCCCCCGACAGGGCCTATGGCTACACCTTC. Translated: CASSPPDRAYGYTF. The chain couples TRBV28 to TRBJ1-2; TRBD1 matches at 7 bases. This CDR3 region has 14 residues. Trimming at V came to 5 bases and at J to 4 bases, leaving 7 bases not matched to a gene. Looked up from germline, CDR1 is MDHEN and CDR2 is SYDVKM.

V is TRBV28 and J is TRBJ1-2; D remains unclear. The CDR3 loop spans 17 amino acids. V was pared by 1 base and J by 5 bases, with 20 bases between. Germline-derived CDR1 and CDR2 are MDHEN and SYDVKM. The CDR3 protein is CASSLFKVPWSSYGYTF. The CDR3 nucleotides read TGTGCCAGCAGTTTATTTAAAGTTCCGTGGAGCTCATATGGCTACACCTTC.

The V and J genes are TRBV6-5 and TRBJ1-1; 8 bases agree with TRBD1. The CDR3 is 15 residues long. Per the germline V gene, CDR1 is MNHEY and CDR2 is SVGAGI. V lost 6 bases and J lost 0; bases outside the gene matches: 6. CDR3 DNA: TGTGCCAGCAGCCATGGACAGGGAGTGAACACTGAAGCTTTCTTT. It codes for CASSHGQGVNTEAFF.

The rearrangement uses TRBV14 and TRBJ2-7; TRBD2 matches 10 bases. Germline V CDR1 and CDR2: SGHDN, FVKESK. Germline trimming cut 1 base from V and 10 bases from J; bases unmatched to any gene: 10. The CDR3 consists of 15 residues. The CDR3 nucleotides read TGTGCCAGCAGCCAAGGGCCCGGGACTAGCGACACCCAGTACTTC. This gives the protein CASSQGPGTSDTQYF.

The genes are TRBV5-1 and TRBJ1-1; D gene ambiguous. This CDR3 is built from 13 residues. Germline-derived CDR1 and CDR2 are SGHRS and YFSETQ. Deletions cut 2 bases from V and 2 bases from J, with 7 bases between. The CDR3 loop is CASSFGSNTEAFF. CDR3 nucleotides: TGCGCCAGCAGCTTTGGGAGTAACACTGAAGCTTTCTTT.

The rearrangement uses TRBV4-1 and TRBJ1-3; TRBD1 is a possible D gene (6 bases). Germline V gives CDR1 MGHRA, CDR2 YSYEKL. V was trimmed by 0 bases and J by 2 bases, leaving 8 bases between them. The CDR3 totals 15 residues. In nucleotides, the CDR3 is TGCGCCAGCAGCCAAGATGAGGGGGCTGGAAACACCATATATTTT. It translates to CASSQDEGAGNTIYF.

The V gene is TRBV30, the J gene TRBJ2-1; the match to TRBD2 covers 7 bases. In germline, CDR1 is GTSNPN, CDR2 SVGIG (reference sequence). There are 12 residues in the CDR3. V shed 7 bases, J shed 10 bases, and the junction held 10 bases outside the gene matches. CDR3: CAFPLSGKEQFF. Here the CDR3 DNA reads TGTGCCTTCCCCCTCAGCGGGAAGGAGCAGTTCTTC.

The chain recombines TRBV9 with TRBJ1-3; tentatively, D is TRBD1 (5 bases). The V and J ends lost 0 bases and 2 bases respectively, with 9 bases between them. Per the germline V gene, CDR1 is SGDLS and CDR2 is YYNGEE. The CDR3 sequence is 15 residues long. CDR3 sequence: CASSVVSGPGNTIYF. CDR3 coding DNA: TGTGCCAGCAGCGTAGTTTCAGGGCCTGGAAACACCATATATTTT.

The chain combines TRBV28 with TRBJ2-7, with TRBD2 matching 13 bases. The CDR3 contains 17 residues. The J segment lost 6 bases and the V segment lost 4 bases, leaving 12 bases of the junction unmatched. Germline-derived CDR1 and CDR2 are MDHEN and SYDVKM. The CDR3 spells CASSSLTRTSGRSEQYF. CDR3 nucleotides: TGTGCCAGCAGTTCACTTACCCGGACTAGCGGGAGAAGCGAGCAGTACTTC.

This chain uses TRBV2 with TRBJ1-3; tentatively, D is TRBD1 (6 bases). V lost 4 bases to trimming and J lost 0 bases, with 16 bases between them. This CDR3 spans 17 amino acids. CDR1 is SNHLY and CDR2 is FYNNEI in the germline V gene. As DNA, the CDR3 is TGTGCCAGCAGTGCCCGGGGGGCGAGATTCTCTGGAAACACCATATATTTT. Amino acid sequence: CASSARGARFSGNTIYF.

V is TRBV27 and J is TRBJ1-1; a possible D gene is TRBD1 (6 bases). Germline-derived CDR1 and CDR2 are MNHEY and SMNVEV (reference sequence). V lost 2 bases to trimming and J lost 0 bases, with 10 bases between them. This CDR3 region has 15 residues. The CDR3 is CASSLNRDMNTEAFF. The CDR3 DNA reads as TGTGCCAGCAGTTTAAATAGGGACATGAACACTGAAGCTTTCTTT.

The CDR3 region is CASSPSGTSGYNEQFF. CDR3 nucleotide sequence: TGTGCCAGCTCACCATCCGGGACTAGCGGATACAATGAGCAGTTCTTC. The V and J genes are TRBV18 and TRBJ2-1, with 11 bases lining up with TRBD2. In germline, CDR1 is KGHSH, CDR2 LQKENI. The CDR3 sequence is 16 residues long. J lost 4 bases, V lost 2 bases, and 4 bases had no gene match.

This sequence joins TRBV25-1 and TRBJ1-2, with TRBD1 matching 9 bases. CDR3 length equals 15 residues. Germline CDR1 reads MGHDK; CDR2 reads SYGVNS. V was clipped by 8 bases and J by 2 bases; unmatched bases: 9. The chain's CDR3 is CASSQTGGPNYGYTF. The CDR3 nucleotides read TGTGCCAGCTCCCAAACAGGGGGCCCCAACTATGGCTACACCTTC.

The chain joins TRBV5-8 to TRBJ1-5; TRBD1 agrees at 9 bases. After removal of 0 bases from V and 4 bases from J, the junction contained 5 bases not matched to a gene. Germline CDR1 SGHTS, CDR2 YDEGEE. This CDR3 comprises 16 residues. CDR3 residues: CASSLDRGPKNQPQHF. The CDR3 nucleotides are TGTGCCAGCAGCTTGGACAGGGGGCCCAAGAATCAGCCCCAGCATTTT.

The chain is built from TRBV9 and TRBJ2-7; a weak D match, TRBD1 (6 bases). The CDR3 runs to 14 residues. The V and J ends lost 7 bases and 0 bases respectively, with 14 bases between them. Looked up from germline, CDR1 is SGDLS and CDR2 is YYNGEE. CDR3 DNA: TGTGCCAGCGGGGACGGGGACAACTCCTACGAGCAGTACTTC. Residues: CASGDGDNSYEQYF.

The V call is TRBV6-5, the J call TRBJ1-6; a possible D gene is TRBD1 (5 bases). The germline gives CDR1 MNHEY, CDR2 SVGAGI. This CDR3 spans 15 amino acids. The ends were cut back, 5 bases at V and 6 bases at J, with 14 bases in the middle. This CDR3 reads CASSTAVGGNSPLHF. The CDR3 nucleotides are TGTGCCAGCAGTACTGCGGTGGGGGGTAATTCACCCCTCCACTTT.

The genes are TRBV5-5 and TRBJ1-5; 11 positions match TRBD1. The CDR3 is 19 residues long. J gave up 0 bases and V 2 bases, and 10 bases lay outside the gene matches. The germline CDR1 and CDR2 sequences are SGHKS and YYEKEE (reference sequence). The chain's CDR3 is CASSFRDRGGLSSNQPQHF. In nucleotides, the CDR3 is TGTGCCAGCAGCTTCCGGGACAGGGGGGGTCTGAGTAGCAATCAGCCCCAGCATTTT. Full variable domain (rest looked up from reference TRBV5-5 and TRBJ1-5): DAGVTQSPTHLIKTRGQQVTLRCSPISGHKSVSWYQQVLGQGPQFIFQYYEKEERGRGNFPDRFSARQFPNYSSELNVNALLLGDSALYLCASSFRDRGGLSSNQPQHFGDGTRLSIL.

V is TRBV3-1 (or the pseudogene TRBV3-2) and J is TRBJ1-1; D is unclear. CDR3 length equals 15 residues. Deletions cut 3 bases from V and 3 bases from J, with 14 bases between. CDR1 LGHDT and CDR2 YNNKEL come from the germline V gene (reference sequence). CDR3 sequence reads: CASSQMGWGDTEAFF. Written as DNA, the CDR3 is TGTGCCAGCAGCCAGATGGGCTGGGGAGACACTGAAGCTTTCTTT.

The chain carries TRBV4-2 and TRBJ2-7; 8 bases map to TRBD2. The germline V gene encodes CDR1 LGHNA and CDR2 YNFKEQ. Losses at the gene ends were 1 base for V and 0 bases for J; bases not matched to a gene: 5. This CDR3 has 16 amino acids. This CDR3 reads CASSQVQRETSYEQYF. Written as DNA, the CDR3 is TGTGCCAGCAGCCAAGTTCAGCGGGAGACCTCCTACGAGCAGTACTTC.

V is TRBV5-1 and J is TRBJ2-7, with TRBD1 as a possible D gene (6 bases). In germline, CDR1 is SGHRS, CDR2 YFSETQ. Trimming shortened V by 4 bases and J by 0 bases, and 11 bases separated the two germline ends. This CDR3 contains 14 residues. CDR3 DNA: TGCGCCAGCAGCCTCAGACAGGACTCCTACGAGCAGTACTTC. This sequence encodes CASSLRQDSYEQYF.